This is a list of T cell receptor beta chains from one sample in a study of beta chain features in type 1 diabetes. Measured with immunoSEQ multiplex PCR; TCRdb has only the in-frame clones, and not every one. The sample lists about 700,000 clones, 13% occurring once. The sample comprised naive CD4+ T cells from blood. The source is a man aged 18 to 30 with type 1 diabetes. CDR3s include the opening cysteine and the closing phenylalanine or tryptophan. D genes are given only for firm matches. Where a row states a size, it is once, few, many or the class of an expanded clone; other rows omit it.

v_gene	j_gene	d_gene	abundance	CDR3nt	CDR3aa
TRBV23-1	TRBJ2-7	.	few	TGCGCCAGCAGTCAATCGAGGACAGAGAAATACGAGCAGTACTTC	CASSQSRTEKYEQYF
TRBV5-1	TRBJ2-1	.	.	TGCGCCAGCACTTCCGATGCCAGCAATGAGCAGTTCTTC	CASTSDASNEQFF
TRBV5-1	TRBJ2-3	.	.	TGCGCCAGCAGCATCGGACAGAGCACAGATACGCAGTATTTT	CASSIGQSTDTQYF
TRBV11-2	TRBJ2-2	.	.	TGTGCCAGCAGCTTATATGCGGGCAGCCTCACCGGGGAGCTGTTTTTT	CASSLYAGSLTGELFF
TRBV7-9	TRBJ1-6	.	.	TGTGCCAGCAGCCCAGCTGGGTCCGTCATCCACTTT	CASSPAGSVIHF
TRBV7-9	TRBJ1-1	TRBD1	.	TGTGCCAGCAGCTTACTGCGACAGGGGCCCACTGAAGCTTTCTTT	CASSLLRQGPTEAFF
TRBV6-5	TRBJ2-1	.	few	TGTGCCAGCAGTTACGTGCGGGGATCTGAGCAGTTCTTC	CASSYVRGSEQFF
TRBV18	TRBJ1-1	TRBD1	few	TGTGCCAGCTCACCCCAGGGGGACACTGAAGCTTTCTTT	CASSPQGDTEAFF
TRBV7-2	TRBJ1-1	.	few	TGTGCCAGCAGCCCCGCAGCGTATAACACTGAAGCTTTCTTT	CASSPAAYNTEAFF
TRBV10-3	TRBJ2-2	.	few	TGTGCCATCAGTGAGTCGAGGCCCTCGGGCGCCGGGGAGCTGTTTTTT	CAISESRPSGAGELFF
TRBV18	TRBJ2-1	.	few	TGTGCCAGCTCCCAAGCGCAGGTGAATGAGCAGTTCTTC	CASSQAQVNEQFF
TRBV4-1	TRBJ2-1	TRBD2	.	TGCGCCAGCAGCCCCAACGCGGGGGGGCGTAATGAGCAGTTCTTC	CASSPNAGGRNEQFF
TRBV10-3	TRBJ2-1	.	few	TGTGCCATCAGGAGGACGGATACCTACAATGAGCAGTTCTTC	CAIRRTDTYNEQFF
TRBV6-5	TRBJ1-2	TRBD1	few	TGTGCCAGCAGGCCATACAGGGGGGCTAACTATGGCTACACCTTC	CASRPYRGANYGYTF
TRBV9	TRBJ2-1	.	.	TGTGCCAGCAGCTCGGGACCGGGCTACAATGAGCAGTTCTTC	CASSSGPGYNEQFF
TRBV7-2	TRBJ2-4	.	.	TGTGCCAGCAGCGGCAGACTCCAAGAGGCCAAAAACATTCAGTACTTC	CASSGRLQEAKNIQYF
TRBV29-1	TRBJ1-1	.	few	TGCAGCGTTGACCCTCGGTCCCAGGGGCTGAACACTGAAGCTTTCTTT	CSVDPRSQGLNTEAFF